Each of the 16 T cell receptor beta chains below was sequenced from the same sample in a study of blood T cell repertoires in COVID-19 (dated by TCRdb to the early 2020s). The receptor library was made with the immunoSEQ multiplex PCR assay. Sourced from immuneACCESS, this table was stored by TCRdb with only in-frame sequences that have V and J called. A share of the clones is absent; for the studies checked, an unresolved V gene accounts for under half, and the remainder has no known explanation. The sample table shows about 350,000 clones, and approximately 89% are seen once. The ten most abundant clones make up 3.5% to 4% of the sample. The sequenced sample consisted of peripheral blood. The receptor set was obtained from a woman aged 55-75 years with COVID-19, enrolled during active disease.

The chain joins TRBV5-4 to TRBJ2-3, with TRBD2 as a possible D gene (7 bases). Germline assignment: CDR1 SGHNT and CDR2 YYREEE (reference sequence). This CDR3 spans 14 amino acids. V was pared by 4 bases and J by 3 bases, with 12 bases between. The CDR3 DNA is TGTGCCAGCAGCCTCCGGGGGGCTACAGATACGCAGTATTTT. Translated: CASSLRGATDTQYF.

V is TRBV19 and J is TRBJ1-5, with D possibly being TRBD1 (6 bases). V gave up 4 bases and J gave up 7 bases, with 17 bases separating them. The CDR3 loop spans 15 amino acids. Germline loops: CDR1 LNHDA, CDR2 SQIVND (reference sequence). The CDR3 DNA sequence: TGTGCCAGTAGTAACCCCAGGGGCTCGGGACAGCCCCAGCATTTT. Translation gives CASSNPRGSGQPQHF.

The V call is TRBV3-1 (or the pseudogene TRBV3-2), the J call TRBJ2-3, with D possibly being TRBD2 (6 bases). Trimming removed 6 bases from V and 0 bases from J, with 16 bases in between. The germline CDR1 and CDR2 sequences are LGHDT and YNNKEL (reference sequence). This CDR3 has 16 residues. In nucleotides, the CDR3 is TGTGCCAGCAGTCACTTCGGGCGGGGAAGCACAGATACGCAGTATTTT. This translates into CASSHFGRGSTDTQYF.

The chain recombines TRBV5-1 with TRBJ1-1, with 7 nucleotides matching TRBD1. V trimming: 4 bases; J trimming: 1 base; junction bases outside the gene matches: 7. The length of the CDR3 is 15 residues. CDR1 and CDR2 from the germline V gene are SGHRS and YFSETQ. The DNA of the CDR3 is TGCGCCAGCAGCGCCGGGGACAGAGGGAACACTGAAGCTTTCTTT. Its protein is CASSAGDRGNTEAFF.

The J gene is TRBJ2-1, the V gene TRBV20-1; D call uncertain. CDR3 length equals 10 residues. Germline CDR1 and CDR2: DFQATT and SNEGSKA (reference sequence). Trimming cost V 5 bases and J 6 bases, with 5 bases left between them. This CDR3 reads CSALGNEQFF. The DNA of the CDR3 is TGCAGTGCTCTCGGCAATGAGCAGTTCTTC.

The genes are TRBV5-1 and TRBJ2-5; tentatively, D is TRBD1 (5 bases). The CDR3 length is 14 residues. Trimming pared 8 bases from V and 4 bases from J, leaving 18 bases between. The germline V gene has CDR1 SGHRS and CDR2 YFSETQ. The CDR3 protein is CASRLQGSTETQYF. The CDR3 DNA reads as TGCGCCAGTAGACTCCAGGGTTCGACAGAGACCCAGTACTTC.

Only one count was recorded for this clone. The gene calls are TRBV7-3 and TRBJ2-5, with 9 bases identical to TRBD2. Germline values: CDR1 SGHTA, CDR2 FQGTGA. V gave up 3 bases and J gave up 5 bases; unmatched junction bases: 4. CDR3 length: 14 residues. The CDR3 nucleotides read TGTGCCAGCAGCTTGGGACTAGCCGGGGAGACCCAGTACTTC. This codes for CASSLGLAGETQYF. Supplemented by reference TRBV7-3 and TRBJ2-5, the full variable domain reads GAGVSQTPSNKVTEKGKYVELRCDPISGHTALYWYRQSLGQGPEFLIYFQGTGAADDSGLPNDRFFAVRPEGSVSTLKIQRTERGDSAVYLCASSLGLAGETQYFGPGTRLLVL.

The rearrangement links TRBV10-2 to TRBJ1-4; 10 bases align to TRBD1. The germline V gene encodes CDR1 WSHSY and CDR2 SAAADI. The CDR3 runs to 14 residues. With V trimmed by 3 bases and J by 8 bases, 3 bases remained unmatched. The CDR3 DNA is TGCGCCAGCAGTGAAAGGACAGGGGGGGAAAAACTGTTTTTT. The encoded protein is CASSERTGGEKLFF.

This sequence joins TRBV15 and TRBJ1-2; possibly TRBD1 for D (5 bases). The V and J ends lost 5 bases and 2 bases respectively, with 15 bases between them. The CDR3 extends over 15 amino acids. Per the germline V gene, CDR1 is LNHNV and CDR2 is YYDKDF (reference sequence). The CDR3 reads CATSGTGGWNYGYTF. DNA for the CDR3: TGTGCCACCAGCGGAACGGGGGGATGGAACTATGGCTACACCTTC.

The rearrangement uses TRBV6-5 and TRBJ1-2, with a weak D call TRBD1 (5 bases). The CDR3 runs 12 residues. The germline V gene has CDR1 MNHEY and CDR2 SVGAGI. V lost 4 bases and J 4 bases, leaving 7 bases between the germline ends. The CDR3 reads CASSSGAYGYTF. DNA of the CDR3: TGTGCCAGCAGTTCTGGGGCCTATGGCTACACCTTC.

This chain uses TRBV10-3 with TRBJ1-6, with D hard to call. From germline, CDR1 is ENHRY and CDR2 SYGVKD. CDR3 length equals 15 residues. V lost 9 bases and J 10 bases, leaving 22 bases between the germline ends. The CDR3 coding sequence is TGTGCCATGTCGCAGGATGCGGGTGCCACGTCACCCCTCCACTTT. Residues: CAMSQDAGATSPLHF.

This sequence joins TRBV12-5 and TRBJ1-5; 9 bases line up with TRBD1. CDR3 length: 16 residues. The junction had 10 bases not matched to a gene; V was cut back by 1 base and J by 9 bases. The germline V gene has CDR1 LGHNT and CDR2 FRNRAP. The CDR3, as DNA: TGTGCTAGTGGTTTGGCCCGGGACAGGGCGTCTGGGCCCCAGCATTTT. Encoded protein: CASGLARDRASGPQHF.

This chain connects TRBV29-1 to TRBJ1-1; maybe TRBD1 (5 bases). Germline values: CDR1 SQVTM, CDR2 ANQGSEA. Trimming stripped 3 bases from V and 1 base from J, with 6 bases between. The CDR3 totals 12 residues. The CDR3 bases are TGCAGCGTTGACAGGGCGAACACTGAAGCTTTCTTT. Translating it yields CSVDRANTEAFF.

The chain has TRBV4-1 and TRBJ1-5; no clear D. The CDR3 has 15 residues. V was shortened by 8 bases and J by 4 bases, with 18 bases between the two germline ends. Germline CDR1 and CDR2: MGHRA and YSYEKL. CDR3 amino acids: CASGSPAAGNQPQHF. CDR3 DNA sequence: TGCGCCAGCGGTTCCCCGGCTGCCGGGAATCAGCCCCAGCATTTT.

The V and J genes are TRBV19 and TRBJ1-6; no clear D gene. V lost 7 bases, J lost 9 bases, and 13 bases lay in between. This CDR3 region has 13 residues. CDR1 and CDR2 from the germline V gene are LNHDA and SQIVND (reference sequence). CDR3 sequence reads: CASKEIIGSPLHF. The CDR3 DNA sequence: TGTGCCAGTAAAGAGATCATCGGTTCACCCCTCCACTTT.

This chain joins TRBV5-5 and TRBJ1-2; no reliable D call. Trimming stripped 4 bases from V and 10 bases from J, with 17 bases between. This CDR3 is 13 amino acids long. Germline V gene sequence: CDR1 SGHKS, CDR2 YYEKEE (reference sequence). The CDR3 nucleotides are TGTGCCAGCAGCGGAGGGTCTTTCGTGGACTACACCTTC. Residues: CASSGGSFVDYTF.